These 24 T cell receptor beta chains originate from one sample sequenced in a study of naive and memory T cell subsets. TCR cDNA received a 3' ligated oligonucleotide that carried a UMI. Four PCR rounds used nested alpha and beta constant region primers plus the SP2 primer. TCRdb re-derived calls from the 5' RACE reads in MiXCR, one entry per CDR3 protein. Of around 56,000 distinct CDR3 sequences in the sample, approximately 8% are singletons; the top ten hold around 9.8%. These receptors were obtained from a female donor in good health.

Ten or more counts support this clonotype. V and J are TRBV4-3 and TRBJ1-2, with D tentatively TRBD1 (5 bases). Trimming took off 1 base at V and 4 bases at J, with 13 bases between the two ends. CDR1 and CDR2 (germline): LGHNA, YSLEER. The CDR3 is 15 residues long. The CDR3 sequence is CASSQGQMEGYGYTF. CDR3 nucleotide sequence: TGCGCCAGCAGCCAAGGACAGATGGAGGGCTATGGCTACACCTTC.

This clonotype was counted at least ten times. V and J are TRBV2 and TRBJ1-1; D not resolved. V was trimmed by 2 bases and J by 4 bases, leaving 5 bases between them. The CDR3 sequence is 12 residues long. Germline V gene data show CDR1 as SNHLY and CDR2 as FYNNEI. The DNA for the CDR3 is TGTGCCAGCAGTGAATACAGCACTGAAGCTTTCTTT. This encodes CASSEYSTEAFF.

In its sample, this clonotype was seen many times. The chain employs TRBV7-2 and TRBJ1-5; D remains ambiguous. The CDR3 is made up of 16 amino acids. The V and J ends lost 5 bases and 2 bases respectively, with 16 bases between them. CDR1 and CDR2 (germline): SGHTA, FQGNSA. The DNA of the CDR3 is TGTGCCAGCAGCCCTGGAACGGTTTTGGGCAATCAGCCCCAGCATTTT. The encoded protein is CASSPGTVLGNQPQHF.

The table lists this clonotype with many counts. J is TRBJ1-6 and V is TRBV2, with TRBD1 as a possible D gene (6 bases). Trimming cost V 8 bases and J 7 bases, with 9 bases left between them. CDR3 size: 12 residues. Germline CDR1 and CDR2: SNHLY and FYNNEI. The DNA of the CDR3 is TGTGCCAGCTACAGGGACAATTCACCCCTCCACTTT. Encoded protein: CASYRDNSPLHF.

This clonotype was seen repeatedly, ten times or more. The chain is built from TRBV18 and TRBJ1-2; TRBD1 aligns across 9 bases. Germline V gene sequence: CDR1 KGHSH, CDR2 LQKENI. V dropped 8 bases and J dropped 6; count of bases not matched to a gene: 4. The CDR3 contains 12 residues. CDR3 coding DNA: TGTGCCAGCCGTGACAGGGGGGATGGCTACACCTTC. It is translated as CASRDRGDGYTF.

This clonotype came up many times. The genes are TRBV11-2 and TRBJ2-1; 8 nucleotides agree with TRBD2. The CDR3 spans 15 residues. CDR1 is SGHAT, CDR2 FQNNGV, per germline. With 5 bases clipped from V and 3 bases from J, the junction kept 6 bases outside the gene matches. CDR3 in DNA: TGTGCCAGCAGCGGGAGGCGGGGGGACTACAATGAGCAGTTCTTC. It is translated as CASSGRRGDYNEQFF.

This clonotype showed up many times. This rearrangement joins TRBV12-5 to TRBJ1-1; 8 bases line up with TRBD1. There are 14 residues in the CDR3. Germline V gene data show CDR1 as LGHNT and CDR2 as FRNRAP. V lost 4 bases to trimming and J lost 8 bases; unmatched junction nucleotides: 9. CDR3 nucleotide sequence: TGTGCTAGTGGTTCCGACAGGGGCCGTACAGAAGCTTTCTTT. This gives the protein CASGSDRGRTEAFF.

The chain employs TRBV7-2 and TRBJ1-2; D unclear. CDR3 length: 13 amino acids. Trimming pared 0 bases from V and 12 bases from J, leaving 14 bases between. Germline V gene lookup returns CDR1 SGHTA and CDR2 FQGNSA. Written as DNA, the CDR3 is TGTGCCAGCAGCTTAGCGAACAGCTTGGGTGACACCTTC. It translates to CASSLANSLGDTF.

The rearrangement uses TRBV12-3 or TRBV12-4 and TRBJ2-7; tentatively, D is TRBD1 (5 bases). The CDR3 extends over 15 amino acids. V lost 6 bases and J lost 4, with 19 bases in between. CDR3 coding DNA: TGTGCCAGCAGCAATCCCCTAGGGGTGGGATACGAGCAGTACTTC. It specifies CASSNPLGVGYEQYF.

The chain combines TRBV7-2 with TRBJ2-3, with D perhaps TRBD1 (6 bases). The CDR3 length is 15 residues. The V gene lost 2 bases and the J gene lost 6 bases, with 15 bases spanning the gap. The germline CDR1 and CDR2 sequences are SGHTA and FQGNSA. DNA for the CDR3: TGTGCCAGCAGCTTACAGGGTGGCACAGGGGATACGCAGTATTTT. This sequence encodes CASSLQGGTGDTQYF.

The sample holds many counts of this clonotype. The chain links TRBV6-6 to TRBJ1-2; D perhaps matches TRBD1 (6 bases). The CDR3 spans 14 residues. Germline-derived CDR1 and CDR2 are MNHNY and SVGAGI (reference sequence). V was pared by 6 bases and J by 0 bases, with 11 bases between. DNA of the CDR3: TGTGCCAGCAGGAGGACAGCTTCTAACTATGGCTACACCTTC. Its translation: CASRRTASNYGYTF.

This chain connects TRBV29-1 to TRBJ2-3; D not resolved. This CDR3 has 12 amino acids. Germline V CDR1 and CDR2: SQVTM, ANQGSEA. The ends were cut back, 2 bases at V and 2 bases at J, with 5 bases in the middle. The CDR3 loop is CSVELSTDTQYF. CDR3 bases: TGCAGCGTTGAACTTTCCACAGATACGCAGTATTTT.

This clonotype was counted between two and nine times. The J gene is TRBJ1-1, the V gene TRBV18, with 8 bases fitting TRBD1. With 1 base clipped from V and 1 base from J, the junction kept 8 bases outside the gene matches. The CDR3 runs to 17 residues. Germline V gives CDR1 KGHSH, CDR2 LQKENI. In DNA, the CDR3 is TGTGCCAGCTCACCACGTCTGGCAGGGGGCCAGAACACTGAAGCTTTCTTT. Encoded protein: CASSPRLAGGQNTEAFF.

In this sample, this clonotype turned up a few times. The J gene is TRBJ1-6, the V gene TRBV2; 10 bases align to TRBD1. The CDR3 covers 14 residues. The germline V gene encodes CDR1 SNHLY and CDR2 FYNNEI. Trimming at V came to 6 bases and at J to 10 bases, leaving 6 bases not matched to a gene. Here the CDR3 reads CASRGDRGPSPLHF. In DNA form, the CDR3 reads TGTGCCAGCAGAGGGGACAGGGGTCCGTCACCCCTCCACTTT.

The V and J genes are TRBV9 and TRBJ1-6; 8 positions match TRBD1. Trimming cost V 4 bases and J 9 bases; bases outside gene matches: 9. The CDR3 is 15 residues long. CDR1 is SGDLS, CDR2 YYNGEE, per germline. CDR3 region: CASSLLQGGGSPLHF. CDR3 sequence (DNA): TGTGCCAGCAGCCTCTTACAGGGGGGAGGTTCACCCCTCCACTTT.

A few counts support this clonotype. This chain joins TRBV20-1 and TRBJ1-5, with TRBD1 identical over 8 bases. The CDR3 contains 14 residues. In germline, CDR1 is DFQATT, CDR2 SNEGSKA (reference sequence). The J segment lost 3 bases and the V segment lost 6 bases, leaving 7 bases of the junction unmatched. DNA of the CDR3: TGCAGTGCGCGGGACAGGACGTACAATCAGCCCCAGCATTTT. This translates into CSARDRTYNQPQHF.

This clonotype was picked up many times. The V gene is TRBV7-3, the J gene TRBJ1-6; D possibly corresponds to TRBD1 (5 bases). CDR1 and CDR2 (germline): SGHTA, FQGTGA. The CDR3 runs to 18 residues. V dropped 5 bases and J dropped 7 bases, with 24 bases sitting between them. The CDR3 sequence is CASSLTGSGGGVNSPLHF. The CDR3 DNA follows: TGTGCCAGCAGCCTCACAGGCTCCGGGGGGGGTGTGAATTCACCCCTCCACTTT.

The rearrangement joins TRBV2 to TRBJ2-3, with D maybe TRBD1 (6 bases). Trimming pared 6 bases from V and 0 bases from J, leaving 13 bases between. The CDR3 sequence is 15 residues long. Germline CDR1 SNHLY, CDR2 FYNNEI. The CDR3 nucleotides are TGTGCCAGCAGGAAACACCAGGGGAGCACAGATACGCAGTATTTT. Residues: CASRKHQGSTDTQYF.

This clonotype was seen many times. The chain combines TRBV18 with TRBJ2-7; D might be TRBD2 (5 bases). CDR1 KGHSH and CDR2 LQKENI come from the germline V gene. The CDR3 has 15 residues. Trimming took off 5 bases at V and 9 bases at J, with 23 bases between the two ends. The CDR3 spells CASSSYEGPQLVQYF. CDR3 bases: TGTGCCAGCTCATCCTATGAGGGTCCCCAACTTGTGCAGTACTTC. Together with reference TRBV18 and TRBJ2-7, the CDR3 gives the full variable domain: NAGVMQNPRHLVRRRGQEARLRCSPMKGHSHVYWYRQLPEEGLKFMVYLQKENIIDESGMPKERFSAEFPKEGPSILRIQQVVRGDSAAYFCASSSYEGPQLVQYFGPGTRLTVT.

This clonotype was seen at least ten times. The chain employs TRBV5-1 and TRBJ1-6; D unresolved. Per germline, CDR1 SGHRS and CDR2 YFSETQ. V dropped 1 base and J dropped 9 bases, with 26 bases sitting between them. The CDR3 runs 19 residues. The CDR3 loop reads CASSLTLTSGLDDGSPLHF. In nucleotides, the CDR3 is TGCGCCAGCAGCTTGACTTTGACTTCGGGATTAGATGACGGTTCACCCCTCCACTTT.

This clonotype was observed many times. The chain carries TRBV7-3 and TRBJ2-3; 7 bases match TRBD1. Trimming cost V 5 bases and J 2 bases; bases outside gene matches: 4. This CDR3 spans 14 amino acids. Germline values: CDR1 SGHTA, CDR2 FQGTGA. The CDR3 here is CASSTTGTTDTQYF. In nucleotides, the CDR3 is TGTGCCAGCAGCACGACAGGGACCACAGATACGCAGTATTTT. The entire variable domain, with the rest obtained from reference TRBV7-3 and TRBJ2-3, is as follows: GAGVSQTPSNKVTEKGKYVELRCDPISGHTALYWYRQSLGQGPEFLIYFQGTGAADDSGLPNDRFFAVRPEGSVSTLKIQRTERGDSAVYLCASSTTGTTDTQYFGPGTRLTVL.

This clonotype has more than one count but fewer than ten. The V gene is TRBV5-5, the J gene TRBJ2-7; perhaps D is TRBD1 or TRBD2 (5 bases each). The CDR3 loop spans 14 amino acids. With 4 bases removed from V and 0 bases from J, the gap between germline ends came to 11 bases. The germline CDR1 and CDR2 sequences are SGHKS and YYEKEE (reference sequence). CDR3 amino acids: CASSRRDGSYEQYF. In nucleotides, the CDR3 is TGTGCCAGCAGCCGCCGGGACGGCTCCTACGAGCAGTACTTC.

This clonotype came up many times. This chain connects TRBV6-2 or TRBV6-3 to TRBJ2-2; D is perhaps TRBD1 or TRBD2 (5 bases each). The V gene lost 8 bases and the J gene lost 7 bases, with 14 bases spanning the gap. Looked up from germline, CDR1 is MNHEY and CDR2 is SVGEGT. The CDR3 totals 13 residues. CDR3 DNA: TGTGCCAGCCGGTTCGGGGCCGTCGGGGAGCTGTTTTTT. The encoded protein is CASRFGAVGELFF.

This clonotype was recorded many times. The gene calls are TRBV12-3 or TRBV12-4 and TRBJ1-5, with D maybe TRBD1 (6 bases). The CDR3 loop spans 14 amino acids. V was pared by 5 bases and J by 4 bases, with 12 bases between. The CDR3 DNA follows: TGTGCCAGCAGTGACAGGTCCAATAATCAGCCCCAGCATTTT. Its translation is CASSDRSNNQPQHF.